This entry is about one T cell receptor beta chain. This sample is drawn from a study of T cell responses to AZD1222 COVID-19 vaccine. V shed 5 bases and J shed 7 bases, with 15 bases lying between them. This CDR3 region has 14 residues. Germline-derived CDR1 and CDR2 are MNHEY and SMNVEV (reference sequence). Sequencing was performed with immunoSEQ multiplex PCR; in TCRdb, only in-frame clones are kept and a portion is missing. This table holds around 140,000 clones, roughly 92% found once. This TCR was recovered from an adult in good health. The J gene is TRBJ1-5, the V gene TRBV27; weak D call: TRBD1 (6 bases). Source: peripheral blood, taken on day 0 of AZD1222 vaccination. Here the CDR3 DNA reads TGTGCCAGCAGTCCTCAGGGGATCAGCCAGCCCCAGCATTTT. Protein: CASSPQGISQPQHF.